Following are 28 T cell receptor beta chains from one sample sequenced in a study of blood T cell repertoires in COVID-19. Sequencing used immunoSEQ multiplex PCR; TCRdb keeps in-frame clones, though not all of them. The sample shows 61,000 or so clones, around nine tenths of them seen only once. Input material: peripheral blood. The receptors stem from a woman between 45 and 65 years old with active or convalescent COVID-19.

The chain joins TRBV5-1 to TRBJ1-6, with D possibly being TRBD1 (6 bases). This CDR3 has 17 residues. Per germline, CDR1 SGHRS and CDR2 YFSETQ. The germline V and J ends were trimmed by 4 bases and 2 bases, with 16 bases remaining between them. CDR3 DNA sequence: TGCGCCAGCAGCGACTGGACAGTGGGGACCTATAATTCACCCCTCCACTTT. Amino acid sequence: CASSDWTVGTYNSPLHF.

The chain has TRBV7-2 and TRBJ2-3; no firm D call. Germline-derived CDR1 and CDR2 are SGHTA and FQGNSA. The CDR3 contains 15 residues. V gave up 1 base and J gave up 11 bases, with 19 bases separating them. As DNA, the CDR3 is TGTGCCAGCAGCTTAGACGCCCCTCCCCCTAATAAGCAGTATTTT. It is translated as CASSLDAPPPNKQYF.

This clone was seen only once. V is TRBV12-3 or TRBV12-4 and J is TRBJ1-1; D not certain. This CDR3 region has 13 residues. Trimming took 3 bases from V and 6 from J, leaving 11 bases between them. The CDR3: CASSFEGNAEAFF. The CDR3 bases are TGTGCCAGCAGTTTTGAGGGAAATGCTGAAGCTTTCTTT.

V gene TRBV2 combines with J gene TRBJ1-4, with D tentatively TRBD1 (5 bases). Trimming left V 6 bases short and J 3 bases short, with 11 bases between. CDR1 is SNHLY, CDR2 FYNNEI, per germline. The CDR3 is made up of 14 amino acids. CDR3 coding DNA: TGTGCCAGCAGAGAGACAGAGGCTAATGAAAAACTGTTTTTT. Translation gives CASRETEANEKLFF.

This clone was observed a single time. The chain is built from TRBV21-1 and TRBJ2-1; no DNA check was done on the table's D call, TRBD2. TRBV21-1 is labeled a pseudogene. The CDR3 spans 14 residues. The CDR3 sequence is CASSADSQSNEQFF. In nucleotides, the CDR3 is TGTGCCAGCAGCGCAGACTCTCAGAGCAATGAGCAGTTCTTC.

This chain connects TRBV4-2 to TRBJ2-2; TRBD2 matches 10 bases. Germline V gene sequence: CDR1 LGHNA, CDR2 YNFKEQ. V dropped 2 bases and J dropped 3; count of bases not matched to a gene: 0. The CDR3 is 15 residues long. This CDR3 reads CASSQLAGDTGELFF. The DNA for the CDR3 is TGTGCCAGCAGCCAACTAGCGGGAGACACCGGGGAGCTGTTTTTT.

The rearrangement joins TRBV6-6 to TRBJ1-5, with a tentative D call TRBD1 (6 bases). V lost 2 bases to trimming and J lost 0 bases, with 8 bases between them. The CDR3 loop spans 15 amino acids. Germline V gene data show CDR1 as MNHNY and CDR2 as SVGAGI (reference sequence). Written as DNA, the CDR3 is TGTGCCAGCAGTTACCGGACAGCTAGCAATCAGCCCCAGCATTTT. Residues: CASSYRTASNQPQHF.

This sequence joins TRBV4-2 and TRBJ2-1; 7 nucleotides align to TRBD2. Germline lookup yields CDR1 LGHNA and CDR2 YNFKEQ. The trim removed 4 bases at V and 8 bases at J, leaving 14 bases unmatched. This CDR3 is 16 amino acids long. The DNA for the CDR3 is TGTGCCAGCAGCCCTTTGGGGGTAGCGGGCGGCGATGAGCAGTTCTTC. Translating it yields CASSPLGVAGGDEQFF.

The chain has TRBV30 and TRBJ2-1; the match to TRBD2 covers 10 bases. Germline assignment: CDR1 GTSNPN and CDR2 SVGIG (reference sequence). Trimming took 0 bases from V and 12 from J; bases not matched to a gene: 17. The CDR3 length is 17 residues. As DNA, the CDR3 is TGTGCCTGGAGTGTAAAGGGTTTAGGGACTAGCGCCCCCCGGCAGTTCTTC. Translation gives CAWSVKGLGTSAPRQFF.

This chain uses TRBV10-3 with TRBJ2-1; TRBD2 agrees at 13 bases. With 4 bases clipped from V and 0 bases from J, the junction kept 9 bases outside the gene matches. The CDR3 totals 19 residues. Germline CDR1 is ENHRY and CDR2 is SYGVKD. The CDR3 sequence is CAISGDTRTSGSSYNEQFF. As DNA, the CDR3 is TGTGCCATCAGTGGGGACACCCGGACTAGCGGGAGCTCCTACAATGAGCAGTTCTTC.

The J gene is TRBJ1-5, the V gene TRBV11-2; tentative D call: TRBD1 (5 bases). Trimming left V 4 bases short and J 2 bases short, with 6 bases between. CDR3 size: 13 residues. CDR1 SGHAT and CDR2 FQNNGV come from the germline V gene. The CDR3 is CASSSQGNQPQHF. The CDR3 DNA is TGTGCCAGCAGCTCACAGGGCAATCAGCCCCAGCATTTT.

The chain carries TRBV11-2 and TRBJ1-5, with D uncertain. With 3 bases removed from V and 6 bases from J, the gap between germline ends came to 9 bases. Looked up from germline, CDR1 is SGHAT and CDR2 is FQNNGV. The CDR3 is 13 amino acids. The CDR3 DNA reads as TGTGCCAGCAGCTTGGGCAGCGGTCAGCCCCAGCATTTT. Translated, it gives CASSLGSGQPQHF.

The chain combines TRBV2 with TRBJ1-2, with 10 bases identical to TRBD1. Unmatched junction bases numbered 7, after V lost 6 bases and J lost 6 bases. The germline CDR1 and CDR2 sequences are SNHLY and FYNNEI. The CDR3 runs 14 residues. DNA of the CDR3: TGTGCCAGCAGGGGGACAGGGGAGAGGAATGGCTACACCTTC. Its translation is CASRGTGERNGYTF. The whole variable domain, filled in from reference TRBV2 and TRBJ1-2, reads EPEVTQTPSHQVTQMGQEVILRCVPISNHLYFYWYRQILGQKVEFLVSFYNNEISEKSEIFDDQFSVERPDGSNFTLKIRSTKLEDSAMYFCASRGTGERNGYTFGSGTRLTVV.

This rearrangement joins TRBV27 to TRBJ2-7, with 7 bases matching TRBD2. The CDR3 totals 15 residues. V gave up 5 bases and J gave up 0 bases; unmatched junction bases: 7. CDR1 and CDR2 from the germline V gene are MNHEY and SMNVEV (reference sequence). CDR3 protein: CASSPSGASSYEQYF. The DNA for the CDR3 is TGTGCCAGCAGTCCCAGCGGGGCGAGCTCCTACGAGCAGTACTTC.

The chain has TRBV27 and TRBJ2-5, with 7 bases lining up with TRBD1. V lost 4 bases to trimming and J lost 3 bases; unmatched junction nucleotides: 5. The germline V gene has CDR1 MNHEY and CDR2 SMNVEV (reference sequence). There are 14 residues in the CDR3. The CDR3, as DNA: TGTGCCAGCAGTTATGGGACAGAGAAAGAGACCCAGTACTTC. This gives the protein CASSYGTEKETQYF.

The chain joins TRBV6-6 to TRBJ2-5; TRBD1 aligns across 7 bases. Trimming removed 0 bases from V and 5 bases from J; junction bases left unmatched: 6. The CDR3 sequence is 15 residues long. Per the germline V gene, CDR1 is MNHNY and CDR2 is SVGAGI (reference sequence). The CDR3 sequence: CASSYSGLGGETQYF. In DNA form, the CDR3 reads TGTGCCAGCAGTTACTCGGGGCTAGGGGGCGAGACCCAGTACTTC.

This rearrangement joins TRBV18 to TRBJ2-1, with 10 bases fitting TRBD2. The CDR3 runs 17 residues. The junction had 4 bases not matched to a gene; V was cut back by 2 bases and J by 0 bases. Looked up from germline, CDR1 is KGHSH and CDR2 is LQKENI. DNA for the CDR3: TGTGCCAGCTCACCATACCGGACTAGCGGCTCCTACAATGAGCAGTTCTTC. Encoded protein: CASSPYRTSGSYNEQFF. Drawing the rest from reference TRBV18 and TRBJ2-1, the complete variable domain is NAGVMQNPRHLVRRRGQEARLRCSPMKGHSHVYWYRQLPEEGLKFMVYLQKENIIDESGMPKERFSAEFPKEGPSILRIQQVVRGDSAAYFCASSPYRTSGSYNEQFFGPGTRLTVL.

The rearrangement uses TRBV2 and TRBJ2-7; 14 nucleotides align to TRBD2. Germline values: CDR1 SNHLY, CDR2 FYNNEI. V gave up 5 bases and J gave up 6 bases; unmatched junction bases: 12. The CDR3 has 17 residues. The CDR3 is CASSSLSGTSGGTEQYF. The CDR3 nucleotides are TGTGCCAGCAGTTCCCTATCCGGGACTAGCGGGGGCACCGAGCAGTACTTC.

This clone has just one count. The V and J genes are TRBV24-1 and TRBJ2-4; D is unresolved. Germline V CDR1 and CDR2: KGHDR, SFDVKD. The V end was cut by 3 bases, the J end by 2 bases, with 19 bases between. The CDR3 has 18 amino acids. The CDR3 here is CATSDKPDKVWTKNIQYF. The CDR3 bases are TGTGCCACCAGTGATAAACCCGACAAAGTTTGGACCAAAAACATTCAGTACTTC.

The rearrangement links TRBV2 to TRBJ2-7, with 8 bases matching TRBD2. Trimming at V came to 10 bases and at J to 4 bases, leaving 15 bases not matched to a gene. The germline gives CDR1 SNHLY, CDR2 FYNNEI. This CDR3 is 15 amino acids long. The chain's CDR3 is CATANLAGPWYEQYF. The CDR3 nucleotides read TGTGCCACCGCAAACTTAGCGGGACCGTGGTACGAGCAGTACTTC.

The J gene is TRBJ2-7, the V gene TRBV5-1; the D gene is possibly TRBD1 (5 bases). The CDR3 consists of 15 residues. Trimming took off 0 bases at V and 0 bases at J, with 10 bases between the two ends. Germline-derived CDR1 and CDR2 are SGHRS and YFSETQ. The CDR3 loop is CASSLDRPSSYEQYF. The CDR3 nucleotides are TGCGCCAGCAGCTTGGACAGGCCAAGCTCCTACGAGCAGTACTTC.

The chain joins TRBV5-6 to TRBJ1-6; weak D call: TRBD1 (5 bases). The CDR3 has 14 residues. CDR1 and CDR2 from the germline V gene are SGHDT and YYEEEE. V was cut by 5 bases and J by 6 bases, with 12 bases left in between. Here the CDR3 reads CASSTRDFNSPLHF. Here the CDR3 DNA reads TGTGCCAGCAGTACCCGGGACTTTAATTCACCCCTCCACTTT.

The V call is TRBV6-5, the J call TRBJ2-7; unclear D gene. V lost 8 bases to trimming and J lost 4 bases, with 12 bases between them. Germline V gene data show CDR1 as MNHEY and CDR2 as SVGAGI. The length of the CDR3 is 12 residues. CDR3 nucleotides: TGTGCCAGCCGGCGGCCAAATTACGAGCAGTACTTC. Translated, it gives CASRRPNYEQYF.

The chain links TRBV5-1 to TRBJ1-2; D remains unclear. This CDR3 is built from 15 residues. Germline V lookup: CDR1 SGHRS, CDR2 YFSETQ. V was pared by 0 bases and J by 2 bases, with 11 bases between. The CDR3 nucleotides read TGCGCCAGCAGCTTGGCCACAGCATTAAACTATGGCTACACCTTC. This gives the protein CASSLATALNYGYTF.

The J gene is TRBJ1-4, the V gene TRBV7-9, with D perhaps matching TRBD1 (6 bases). Trimming left V 5 bases short and J 2 bases short, with 9 bases between. Germline assignment: CDR1 SEHNR and CDR2 FQNEAQ (reference sequence). The CDR3 totals 14 residues. The CDR3 DNA reads TGTGCCAGCAGCCCCGGACAGACTAATGAAAAACTGTTTTTT. This encodes CASSPGQTNEKLFF.

This clone was recorded only once. The V and J genes are TRBV2 and TRBJ2-7; no clear D. Trimming left V 5 bases short and J 3 bases short, with 8 bases between. Germline values: CDR1 SNHLY, CDR2 FYNNEI. The CDR3 is made up of 12 amino acids. The CDR3 nucleotides are TGTGCCAGCAGTCACAGAATCTACGAGCAGTACTTC. Residues: CASSHRIYEQYF.

The gene calls are TRBV7-8 and TRBJ2-1; 7 nucleotides align to TRBD2. The junction had 8 bases not matched to a gene; V was cut back by 0 bases and J by 9 bases. Germline CDR1 and CDR2: SGHVS and FQNEAQ. The length of the CDR3 is 15 residues. CDR3 nucleotides: TGTGCCAGCAGCTTAGCGGCCCGGACTAGAGGTGAGCAGTTCTTC. Its translation: CASSLAARTRGEQFF.

The V call is TRBV9, the J call TRBJ2-5; the match to TRBD2 covers 7 bases. Germline loops: CDR1 SGDLS, CDR2 YYNGEE. The J segment lost 0 bases and the V segment lost 2 bases, leaving 13 bases of the junction unmatched. The length of the CDR3 is 18 residues. The CDR3 is CASSVPSSGEGHQETQYF. Written as DNA, the CDR3 is TGTGCCAGCAGCGTTCCCTCTTCGGGGGAGGGACACCAAGAGACCCAGTACTTC.